The 30 T cell receptor beta chains below all came from one sample that was sequenced in a study of blood T cells in healthy people across ages. Next came a second PCR, run for about 7 to 12 cycles, which used a sample-barcoded 5' primer along with a J-beta primer mix. TCRdb reanalysed the 5' RACE reads using MiXCR and keeps one entry per CDR3 protein. The data show roughly 1.6 million distinct CDR3 sequences, roughly 32% seen once. The sequenced material came from blood. The receptors shown here come from a woman aged 25 to 39 in good health.

This clonotype was counted only a few times. CDR3 protein: CSAIGQGETPQHF. In nucleotides, the CDR3 is TGCAGTGCTATAGGACAGGGGGAAACGCCCCAGCATTTT. The chain recombines TRBV20-1 with TRBJ1-5, with 10 bases lining up with TRBD1. From germline, CDR1 is DFQATT and CDR2 SNEGSKA (reference sequence). J was trimmed by 9 bases and V by 4 bases; bases with no gene match: 6. The CDR3 spans 13 residues.

This clonotype was seen repeatedly, ten times or more. A much larger clone differs by one base, so this may be a read error. J is TRBJ2-1 and V is TRBV10-3, with 8 bases aligning to TRBD2. Germline CDR1 reads ENHRY; CDR2 reads SYGVKD. J was trimmed by 7 bases and V by 6 bases; bases with no gene match: 8. CDR3 length: 14 amino acids. Written as DNA, the CDR3 is TGTGCCATCAGGGATAGCGGGAATACGAATGAGCAGTTCTTC. Protein product: CAIRDSGNTNEQFF.

As to this clonotype: An end of the junction differs from the germline gene, which may be a read error. The gene calls are TRBV20-1 and TRBJ2-3; D is perhaps TRBD1 (5 bases). The CDR3 sequence is 15 residues long. Germline-derived CDR1 and CDR2 are DFQATT and SNEGSKA (reference sequence). In nucleotides, the CDR3 is TGCAGTGCTAGAGGCCTAATAGTCAGGGTTGATACGCGGTATTTT. Amino acids: CSARGLIVRVDTRYF.

V and J are TRBV27 and TRBJ2-1; unclear D gene. Germline CDR1 and CDR2: MNHEY and SMNVEV (reference sequence). This CDR3 is built from 13 residues. The V and J ends lost 5 bases and 7 bases respectively, with 12 bases between them. The CDR3 coding sequence is TGTGCCAGCAGTCTTTCGCAGTGGAATGAGCAGTTCTTC. Its translation is CASSLSQWNEQFF.

This chain connects TRBV20-1 to TRBJ1-2, with 8 bases aligning to TRBD1. Germline V gene lookup returns CDR1 DFQATT and CDR2 SNEGSKA (reference sequence). The CDR3 runs to 13 residues. V dropped 6 bases and J dropped 4; count of bases not matched to a gene: 7. CDR3 DNA sequence: TGCAGTGCGGGGGGACAGGATGTCTATGGCTACACCTTC. The encoded protein is CSAGGQDVYGYTF.

V is TRBV20-1 and J is TRBJ2-1; weak D call: TRBD2 (6 bases). The CDR3 is 14 residues long. Germline V lookup: CDR1 DFQATT, CDR2 SNEGSKA (reference sequence). V shed 3 bases and J shed 6 bases, with 15 bases lying between them. The CDR3 loop reads CSASRGVYGNEQFF. DNA for the CDR3: TGCAGTGCTAGCCGCGGGGTCTACGGCAATGAGCAGTTCTTC.

This clonotype has more than one count but fewer than ten. The V and J genes are TRBV12-3 or TRBV12-4 and TRBJ2-7; a weak D match, TRBD1 (5 bases). This CDR3 region has 13 residues. Trimming took off 6 bases at V and 0 bases at J, with 9 bases between the two ends. The CDR3 loop is CASRFQGSYEQYF. The CDR3 DNA follows: TGTGCCAGCAGGTTTCAGGGCTCCTACGAGCAGTACTTC.

In its sample, this clonotype was seen a few times. The chain recombines TRBV29-1 with TRBJ1-2; a possible D gene is TRBD1 (5 bases). Germline CDR1 SQVTM, CDR2 ANQGSEA. Trimming left V 6 bases short and J 2 bases short, with 13 bases between. The CDR3 runs to 13 residues. For the CDR3, the DNA is TGCAGCGTAGAACAGGATCCCAACTATGGCTACACCTTC. Translated, it gives CSVEQDPNYGYTF.

The chain couples TRBV20-1 to TRBJ2-1; 7 bases are a match to TRBD1. V was pared by 8 bases and J by 15 bases, with 13 bases of the junction left unmatched. CDR1 and CDR2 from the germline V gene are DFQATT and SNEGSKA (reference sequence). CDR3 length: 11 amino acids. The CDR3 is CSSKAEGQRFF. The DNA of the CDR3 is TGCAGTTCGAAGGCCGAGGGACAGCGGTTCTTC.

V and J are TRBV18 and TRBJ2-3; D unclear. The germline V gene has CDR1 KGHSH and CDR2 LQKENI. The ends were cut back, 3 bases at V and 2 bases at J, with 9 bases in the middle. The CDR3 extends over 14 amino acids. The CDR3 DNA reads TGTGCCAGCTCACCTAAAGGAGACACAGATACGCAGTATTTT. It is translated as CASSPKGDTDTQYF.

V and J are TRBV6-5 and TRBJ2-7; 8 nucleotides match TRBD2. This CDR3 comprises 16 residues. J lost 4 bases, V lost 8 bases, and 16 bases had no gene match. The V gene's germline CDR1 is MNHEY and CDR2 SVGAGI. The CDR3 DNA follows: TGTGCCAGCTCCAACCCCTATATAGCGGGAAGGTACGAGCAGTACTTC. Amino acids: CASSNPYIAGRYEQYF.

This chain joins TRBV6-4 and TRBJ1-2; D remains ambiguous. CDR1 and CDR2 from the germline V gene are MRHNA and SNTAGT. The germline V and J ends were trimmed by 0 bases and 3 bases, with 14 bases remaining between them. This CDR3 comprises 16 residues. CDR3 DNA sequence: TGTGCCAGCAGTGACTCTCCCGGGATAGCATACTATGGCTACACCTTC. Translating gives CASSDSPGIAYYGYTF.

The J gene is TRBJ1-1, the V gene TRBV29-1; D not certain. V lost 5 bases, J lost 3 bases, and 10 bases lay in between. CDR3 size: 12 residues. Germline values: CDR1 SQVTM, CDR2 ANQGSEA. This CDR3 reads CSVMGFDTEAFF. Written as DNA, the CDR3 is TGCAGCGTTATGGGGTTTGACACTGAAGCTTTCTTT.

This clonotype showed up just a few times. The gene calls are TRBV7-2 and TRBJ2-5; 10 bases are a match to TRBD2. The J call may be wrong; the DNA end is better matched by TRBJ2-7. Germline V CDR1 and CDR2: SGHTA, FQGNSA. This CDR3 contains 18 residues. The CDR3: CASSLGGTLAGVSYEQYF. The DNA for the CDR3 is TGTGCCAGCAGCTTAGGGGGGACCCTAGCGGGAGTTTCGTACGAGCAGTACTTC.

The V gene is TRBV2, the J gene TRBJ1-5, with D unclear. The V gene lost 5 bases and the J gene lost 3 bases, with 11 bases spanning the gap. This CDR3 region has 14 residues. Germline-derived CDR1 and CDR2 are SNHLY and FYNNEI. The CDR3 protein is CASSPRVANQPQHF. CDR3 nucleotide sequence: TGTGCCAGCAGTCCTAGGGTAGCCAATCAGCCCCAGCATTTT.

This clonotype was counted ten times or more. The chain carries TRBV7-2 and TRBJ2-1, with D perhaps given as TRBD1 or TRBD2 (5 bases each). Trimming cost V 6 bases and J 6 bases, with 21 bases left between them. Germline V gene lookup returns CDR1 SGHTA and CDR2 FQGNSA. The CDR3 totals 16 residues. This CDR3 is CASSLRGTTSGNEQFF. Here the CDR3 DNA reads TGTGCCAGCAGTTTACGAGGGACCACCTCGGGCAATGAGCAGTTCTTC.

As to this clonotype: This could be a read error, since a much larger clone is one nucleotide away. The chain links TRBV29-1 to TRBJ2-5; the match to TRBD2 covers 10 bases. Germline CDR1 is SQVTM and CDR2 is ANQGSEA. CDR3 length equals 15 residues. This CDR3 is CNVGPSGRTQETQYF. The DNA of the CDR3 is TGCAACGTTGGCCCTAGCGGGAGAACCCAAGAGACCCAGTACTTC.

This chain uses TRBV6-6 with TRBJ2-3; TRBD1 might be the D (5 bases). Trimming stripped 2 bases from V and 5 bases from J, with 14 bases between. Looked up from germline, CDR1 is MNHNY and CDR2 is SVGAGI (reference sequence). This CDR3 spans 15 amino acids. CDR3 coding DNA: TGTGCCAGCAGTTACAGGGGTGATGGTGGAGATACGCAGTATTTT. Translation gives CASSYRGDGGDTQYF.

As concerns this clonotype: One base away lies a much larger clone, so this may be a sequencing read error. The chain recombines TRBV7-2 with TRBJ2-3, with a possible D match to TRBD1 (6 bases). The CDR3 is 15 residues long. The germline gives CDR1 SGHTA, CDR2 FQGNSA. The CDR3 DNA reads TGTGCCGGCAGCTTTTCCGCAGGGGGCACAGATACGCAGTATTTT. Protein product: CAGSFSAGGTDTQYF. The full variable domain, with the rest looked up from reference TRBV7-2 and TRBJ2-3, is GAGVSQSPSNKVTEKGKDVELRCDPISGHTALYWYRQSLGQGLEFLIYFQGNSAPDKSGLPSDRFSAERTGGSVSTLTIQRTQQEDSAVYLCAGSFSAGGTDTQYFGPGTRLTVL.

This rearrangement joins TRBV7-8 to TRBJ2-2; 12 nucleotides match TRBD2. V shed 4 bases and J 6 bases; nucleotides not matched to a gene: 6. CDR1 is SGHVS and CDR2 is FQNEAQ in the germline V gene. CDR3 length equals 16 residues. The CDR3 region is CASSSRLAGVSGELFF. The CDR3 region has the DNA TGTGCCAGCAGCTCCCGACTAGCGGGGGTGTCCGGGGAGCTGTTTTTT.

This clonotype was counted at least ten times. The chain carries TRBV4-1 and TRBJ2-1; the match to TRBD2 covers 10 bases. Germline V gene sequence: CDR1 MGHRA, CDR2 YSYEKL. The CDR3 length is 18 residues. Unmatched junction bases numbered 6, after V lost 1 base and J lost 0 bases. The CDR3 nucleotides are TGCGCCAGCAGCCAAGTCCCGGGACTAGCGCGCTCCTACAATGAGCAGTTCTTC. Protein sequence: CASSQVPGLARSYNEQFF.

The V and J genes are TRBV5-6 and TRBJ2-7, with 8 bases aligning to TRBD1. Germline V lookup: CDR1 SGHDT, CDR2 YYEEEE. This CDR3 contains 14 residues. V dropped 0 bases and J dropped 7; count of bases not matched to a gene: 6. CDR3 bases: TGTGCCAGCAGCTTGGAGGACAGGGAAGAGGAGCAGTACTTC. Its protein product is CASSLEDREEEQYF.

This clonotype appeared once. The chain recombines TRBV2 with TRBJ2-3; D uncertain. V lost 3 bases to trimming and J lost 3 bases, with 13 bases between them. This CDR3 spans 15 amino acids. Per germline, CDR1 SNHLY and CDR2 FYNNEI. This chain's CDR3 is CASSEALLWTDTQYF. The CDR3 DNA reads as TGTGCCAGCAGTGAGGCGCTTCTGTGGACAGATACGCAGTATTTT.

This clonotype was detected a few times. This chain connects TRBV20-1 to TRBJ2-3; a possible D gene is TRBD1 (8 bases). The CDR3 is made up of 15 amino acids. Germline loops: CDR1 DFQATT, CDR2 SNEGSKA (reference sequence). V gave up 3 bases and J gave up 3 bases, with 16 bases separating them. CDR3 bases: TGCAGTGCTAGTGTTTACAGGGGGGGGACAGATACGCAGTATTTT. This gives the protein CSASVYRGGTDTQYF.

Regarding this clonotype: At one end, the junction sequence differs from germline, possibly due to a read error. The chain recombines TRBV9 with TRBJ2-1, with 8 positions matching TRBD2. Germline loops: CDR1 SGDLS, CDR2 YYNGEE. CDR3 size: 17 residues. CDR3 loop: CARSPTSGSNSYNEQFF. CDR3 in DNA: TGTGCCCGCAGCCCAACCAGCGGGAGTAATTCCTACAATGAGCAGTTCTTC.

The J gene is TRBJ2-7, the V gene TRBV27; maybe TRBD2 (6 bases). The V gene's germline CDR1 is MNHEY and CDR2 SMNVEV (reference sequence). V lost 8 bases and J 0 bases, leaving 11 bases between the germline ends. This CDR3 region has 13 residues. The CDR3 nucleotides are TGTGCCAGCGGGGAGGCCAGCTCCTACGAGCAGTACTTC. It translates to CASGEASSYEQYF.

This clonotype was picked up a small number of times. This chain connects TRBV4-1 to TRBJ2-5; D is perhaps TRBD2 (5 bases). The CDR3 runs to 16 residues. V was shortened by 1 base and J by 5 bases, with 17 bases between the two germline ends. Germline CDR1 MGHRA, CDR2 YSYEKL. CDR3 amino acids: CASSQGVRGKGETQYF. The CDR3 DNA sequence: TGCGCCAGCAGCCAAGGAGTAAGAGGGAAGGGCGAGACCCAGTACTTC.

V gene TRBV4-2 combines with J gene TRBJ2-1; D is perhaps TRBD1 or TRBD2 (5 bases each). Trimming removed 3 bases from V and 0 bases from J, with 12 bases in between. The CDR3 totals 16 residues. The V gene's germline CDR1 is LGHNA and CDR2 YNFKEQ. The CDR3 DNA follows: TGTGCCAGCAGCCAGCTCGGGGCTAGCTCCTACAATGAGCAGTTCTTC. It specifies CASSQLGASSYNEQFF.

CDR3 region: CASSYLTSLGSNEQFF. The CDR3 nucleotides read TGTGCCAGCAGCTACTTGACTAGCCTAGGGTCCAATGAGCAGTTCTTC. The chain has TRBV7-9 and TRBJ2-1, with 7 bases that match TRBD2. Germline loops: CDR1 SEHNR, CDR2 FQNEAQ (reference sequence). Trimming removed 4 bases from V and 6 bases from J; junction bases left unmatched: 12. This CDR3 comprises 16 residues.

DNA of the CDR3: TGCGCCAGCAGCTTTAATTCTCCCGGCAGTCGGAACACTGAAGCTTTCTTT. Translated, it gives CASSFNSPGSRNTEAFF. V is TRBV5-1 and J is TRBJ1-1, with D unresolved. V lost 2 bases and J 1 base, leaving 18 bases between the germline ends. Germline V CDR1 and CDR2: SGHRS, YFSETQ. The CDR3 totals 17 residues.